The TCR beta chain described here comes from a study of T cell repertoires in cytomegalovirus infection. In the study overall: HLA-B-restricted CMV epitopes that are well studied were used alongside recently identified HLA-C-restricted ones. Matching HLA type and CMV infection were both indicated by public TCR beta signatures. Study-wide findings and caveats: Cumulative frequency (of public TCR beta family members) identified carriers of CMV plus the relevant HLA.

This clonotype was detected a few times. Its antigen is as yet unknown. Germline CDR1 and CDR2: MNHEY and SVGEGT. The ends lost 1 base at V and 0 bases at J; junction bases unmatched: 4. This CDR3 is built from 17 residues. TCRdb re-derived calls from the reads in MiXCR, one entry per CDR3 protein. Of about 900,000 distinct CDR3 sequences detected, approximately 31% appear once; the ten largest clones hold 13%. The chain carries TRBV6-2 or TRBV6-3 and TRBJ2-3, with TRBD2 identical over 10 bases. The sequence derives from a human donor in good health (CMV status not recorded). Some clones in this sample may be carry-over from other donors' samples. The starting material was cultured CD8+ T cells from PBMCs, obtained from culture after CMV antigen stimulation. CDR3 loop: CASSYWLAGVSTDTQYF. The CDR3 bases are TGTGCCAGCAGTTACTGGCTAGCGGGGGTGAGCACAGATACGCAGTATTTT.